Listed here are 27 T cell receptor beta chains from one sample, sequenced in a study of blood T cell repertoires in COVID-19 (dated by TCRdb to the early 2020s). Libraries were prepared through the immunoSEQ multiplex PCR assay. TCRdb provides this immuneACCESS table in a form limited to in-frame rearrangements. Some clones are lacking; in checked studies, under half of them reflect an unresolved V gene, and why the rest are absent is not known. The sample table contains about 120,000 clones; only one count was recorded for approximately 71% of them. Of the sample, 7.9% falls within the top ten clones. Sequencing was carried out using peripheral blood. The receptors were gathered from a human donor in a cohort sampled during active COVID-19.

The chain has TRBV2 and TRBJ2-5; TRBD2 matches 11 bases. V shed 4 bases, J shed 1 base, and the junction held 8 bases outside the gene matches. From germline, CDR1 is SNHLY and CDR2 FYNNEI. The CDR3 runs 17 residues. CDR3 DNA sequence: TGTGCCAGCAGTGTTTCTAGCGGGGGGCCCCGCCAAGAGACCCAGTACTTC. Encoded protein: CASSVSSGGPRQETQYF.

The CDR3 sequence: CASRRDTTNYGYTF. CDR3 in DNA: TGCGCCAGCAGAAGGGACACCACTAACTATGGCTACACCTTC. The chain is built from TRBV5-1 and TRBJ1-2, with TRBD1 as a possible D gene (6 bases). This CDR3 has 14 amino acids. V was clipped by 5 bases and J by 0 bases, with 11 bases between them. Looked up from germline, CDR1 is SGHRS and CDR2 is YFSETQ.

The gene calls are TRBV20-1 and TRBJ1-5, with D hard to call. V was trimmed by 3 bases and J by 5 bases, leaving 14 bases between them. Germline CDR1 DFQATT, CDR2 SNEGSKA (reference sequence). The CDR3 runs 14 residues. CDR3 nucleotides: TGCAGTGCTAGTACCCCCCGCGCGGATCAGCCCCAGCATTTT. Its translation is CSASTPRADQPQHF.

V gene TRBV28 combines with J gene TRBJ1-2, with TRBD1 matching 10 bases. Germline assignment: CDR1 MDHEN and CDR2 SYDVKM. V lost 5 bases and J lost 5; bases outside the gene matches: 5. The CDR3 is made up of 14 amino acids. CDR3 sequence: CASSTDRGWYGYTF. As DNA, the CDR3 is TGTGCCAGCAGTACGGACAGGGGGTGGTATGGCTACACCTTC.

The rearrangement links TRBV7-9 to TRBJ2-7; 8 bases match TRBD1. CDR3 length equals 15 residues. After removal of 5 bases from V and 0 bases from J, the junction contained 6 bases not matched to a gene. Germline loops: CDR1 SEHNR, CDR2 FQNEAQ (reference sequence). The CDR3 loop is CASSPKGQDSYEQYF. The CDR3 bases are TGTGCCAGCAGCCCGAAGGGACAGGACTCCTACGAGCAGTACTTC.

V gene TRBV11-2 combines with J gene TRBJ2-7; the D gene is possibly TRBD1 (6 bases). The CDR3 length is 15 residues. Per the germline V gene, CDR1 is SGHAT and CDR2 is FQNNGV. V was shortened by 1 base and J by 4 bases, with 14 bases between the two germline ends. CDR3 DNA: TGTGCCAGCAGCTTAGTAACAGGGTCCCCGTACGAGCAGTACTTC. Translated, it gives CASSLVTGSPYEQYF.

This rearrangement joins TRBV5-1 to TRBJ2-7; 10 bases are shared with TRBD2. The CDR3 totals 15 residues. Trimming at V came to 4 bases and at J to 5 bases, leaving 9 bases not matched to a gene. CDR1 and CDR2 (germline): SGHRS, YFSETQ. Written as DNA, the CDR3 is TGCGCCAGCAGCGACGTCAGCGGGAGGGCCGACGAGCAGTACTTC. Translation gives CASSDVSGRADEQYF. Using reference TRBV5-1 and TRBJ2-7 for the parts outside the CDR3, the full variable domain is KAGVTQTPRYLIKTRGQQVTLSCSPISGHRSVSWYQQTPGQGLQFLFEYFSETQRNKGNFPGRFSGRQFSNSRSEMNVSTLELGDSALYLCASSDVSGRADEQYFGPGTRLTVT.

V usage is TRBV19 and J usage is TRBJ1-1; D remains ambiguous. The CDR3 has 14 residues. Trimming removed 6 bases at V and 1 base at J, with 12 bases between. CDR1 is LNHDA and CDR2 is SQIVND in the germline V gene (reference sequence). The CDR3 DNA reads as TGTGCCAGTAGGATCGATTTAGCGAACACTGAAGCTTTCTTT. Residues: CASRIDLANTEAFF.

This clone was seen just once. The chain couples TRBV6-5 to TRBJ2-7; 9 bases line up with TRBD1. Germline-derived CDR1 and CDR2 are MNHEY and SVGAGI. V was pared by 8 bases and J by 7 bases, with 12 bases of the junction left unmatched. The CDR3 contains 14 residues. Written as DNA, the CDR3 is TGTGCCAGCTTAGGGGGACAGGGAGGGATGGAGCAGTACTTC. Its protein is CASLGGQGGMEQYF.

CDR3: CASSETGHQETQYF. The CDR3 region has the DNA TGTGCCAGCAGCGAAACAGGGCACCAAGAGACCCAGTACTTC. This chain connects TRBV9 to TRBJ2-5, with D perhaps matching TRBD1 (6 bases). Germline V gene lookup returns CDR1 SGDLS and CDR2 YYNGEE. Between the trimmed V and J ends, which lost 3 bases and 0 bases, there was a span of 9 bases. The CDR3 covers 14 residues.

The J gene is TRBJ2-7, the V gene TRBV4-1; 9 bases are a match to TRBD1. V trimming: 1 base; J trimming: 6 bases; junction bases outside the gene matches: 10. The germline gives CDR1 MGHRA, CDR2 YSYEKL. The CDR3 covers 16 residues. The CDR3 DNA follows: TGCGCCAGCAGCCAAGGGGGGTGGACAGGGGTTGCCGAGCAGTACTTC. Its translation: CASSQGGWTGVAEQYF.

For the CDR3, the DNA is TGTGCCAGCAGTTTGGCCGGGACTAGGGGTGAGACCCAGTACTTC. Amino acid sequence: CASSLAGTRGETQYF. The chain links TRBV6-5 to TRBJ2-5, with 8 bases that match TRBD2. V was clipped by 4 bases and J by 5 bases; unmatched bases: 9. Germline assignment: CDR1 MNHEY and CDR2 SVGAGI. The CDR3 contains 15 residues.

The V call is TRBV27, the J call TRBJ1-6; tentatively, D is TRBD1 (6 bases). Germline V CDR1 and CDR2: MNHEY, SMNVEV (reference sequence). CDR3 size: 16 residues. The V gene lost 0 bases and the J gene lost 5 bases, with 11 bases spanning the gap. This chain's CDR3 is CASSLSRQGNNSPLHF. CDR3 nucleotide sequence: TGTGCCAGCAGTTTATCCCGCCAGGGGAATAATTCACCCCTCCACTTT.

This sequence joins TRBV28 and TRBJ1-2, with D perhaps TRBD1 (6 bases). Trimming stripped 2 bases from V and 6 bases from J, with 25 bases between. Germline V CDR1 and CDR2: MDHEN, SYDVKM. The CDR3 contains 18 residues. The CDR3 here is CASSLPLTGPPRGNGYTF. Here the CDR3 DNA reads TGTGCCAGCAGTTTACCCCTCACAGGGCCTCCCAGAGGGAATGGCTACACCTTC.

This clone appeared a few times. J is TRBJ2-7 and V is TRBV2; 8 nucleotides align to TRBD1. After removal of 2 bases from V and 2 bases from J, the junction contained 5 bases not matched to a gene. The CDR3 contains 15 residues. The germline CDR1 and CDR2 sequences are SNHLY and FYNNEI. DNA of the CDR3: TGTGCCAGCAGTGAAAGGGCAGGGGGCCCCTACGAGCAGTACTTC. Protein sequence: CASSERAGGPYEQYF.

This rearrangement joins TRBV24-1 to TRBJ2-1, with D perhaps matching TRBD2 (6 bases). The V gene lost 0 bases and the J gene lost 5 bases, with 13 bases spanning the gap. CDR3 length equals 16 residues. Germline values: CDR1 KGHDR, CDR2 SFDVKD. This CDR3 reads CATSDLRFLAHNEQFF. In nucleotides, the CDR3 is TGTGCCACCAGTGATTTGCGTTTCCTAGCGCACAATGAGCAGTTCTTC.

This chain joins TRBV11-2 and TRBJ2-7, with 10 bases lining up with TRBD1. The germline V gene has CDR1 SGHAT and CDR2 FQNNGV. V lost 4 bases, J lost 4 bases, and 7 bases stayed unmatched. CDR3 length: 15 amino acids. CDR3 amino acids: CASSWAGTGVYEQYF. DNA for the CDR3: TGTGCCAGCAGCTGGGCCGGGACAGGGGTTTACGAGCAGTACTTC.

This clone was found a few times. The chain carries TRBV30 and TRBJ1-2; D is uncertain. The V end was cut by 2 bases, the J end by 4 bases, with 11 bases between. Germline CDR1 GTSNPN, CDR2 SVGIG (reference sequence). This CDR3 region has 13 residues. The CDR3 spells CAWSRRQLYGYTF. Written as DNA, the CDR3 is TGTGCCTGGAGTAGACGACAACTCTATGGCTACACCTTC.

This clone was seen a handful of times. This chain uses TRBV3-1 (or the pseudogene TRBV3-2) with TRBJ1-2; weak D call: TRBD1 (6 bases). There are 15 residues in the CDR3. Germline CDR1 is LGHDT and CDR2 is YNNKEL (reference sequence). The V end was cut by 1 base, the J end by 1 base, with 10 bases between. CDR3 region: CASSQGDMLNYGYTF. CDR3 bases: TGTGCCAGCAGCCAAGGGGACATGCTTAACTATGGCTACACCTTC.

The rearrangement links TRBV5-1 to TRBJ2-7; possibly TRBD1 for D (6 bases). The CDR3 totals 14 residues. The germline V gene has CDR1 SGHRS and CDR2 YFSETQ. V shed 0 bases and J shed 3 bases, with 10 bases lying between them. The CDR3 region has the DNA TGCGCCAGCAGCTTGGGACAGGACAACTACGAGCAGTACTTC. It codes for CASSLGQDNYEQYF.

The rearrangement joins TRBV4-2 to TRBJ2-7; maybe TRBD1 (6 bases). The CDR3 has 12 amino acids. Germline CDR1 is LGHNA and CDR2 is YNFKEQ. Trimming took off 6 bases at V and 4 bases at J, with 10 bases between the two ends. The CDR3 is CASRGTGYEQYF. The CDR3 DNA reads TGTGCCAGCAGGGGAACAGGGTACGAGCAGTACTTC.

The chain combines TRBV5-3 with TRBJ1-2; no definite D call. TRBV5-3 is known as an ORF, though its function is uncertain. The CDR3 is 13 residues long. V was trimmed by 4 bases and J by 4 bases, leaving 11 bases between them. The CDR3: CARSQDSRYGYTF. The CDR3 DNA sequence: TGTGCCAGAAGCCAGGATTCCCGCTATGGCTACACCTTC.

This chain links TRBV19 with TRBJ1-2; the match to TRBD1 covers 11 bases. This CDR3 spans 15 amino acids. V was pared by 6 bases and J by 4 bases, with 7 bases of the junction left unmatched. Germline lookup yields CDR1 LNHDA and CDR2 SQIVND (reference sequence). The CDR3 spells CASRLGQGASYGYTF. CDR3 in DNA: TGTGCCAGTAGGCTAGGACAGGGGGCGAGCTATGGCTACACCTTC.

Of note for this clone: Other DNA sequences from this sample encode an identical CDR3 as well. This sequence joins TRBV5-4 and TRBJ2-7; TRBD1 is a possible D gene (6 bases). Germline V gene sequence: CDR1 SGHNT, CDR2 YYREEE (reference sequence). The CDR3 runs to 13 residues. Trimming shortened V by 4 bases and J by 4 bases, and 12 bases separated the two germline ends. The DNA for the CDR3 is TGTGCCAGCAGCCTGGACAGATTGTACGAGCAGTACTTC. This translates into CASSLDRLYEQYF.

This sequence joins TRBV25-1 and TRBJ1-2, with TRBD1 identical over 9 bases. The CDR3 consists of 15 residues. V shed 4 bases and J 4 bases; nucleotides not matched to a gene: 7. Germline-derived CDR1 and CDR2 are MGHDK and SYGVNS. The CDR3 reads CASSATGTGIYGYTF. The CDR3 nucleotides read TGTGCCAGCAGTGCAACCGGGACAGGGATCTATGGCTACACCTTC.

This clone was recorded once. The chain joins TRBV6-4 to TRBJ1-6; 7 bases match TRBD1. CDR3 length: 15 residues. Trimming removed 6 bases from V and 7 bases from J; junction bases left unmatched: 9. The germline gives CDR1 MRHNA, CDR2 SNTAGT. The CDR3 region has the DNA TGTGCCAGCAGAGGACAGGCGGCTTCCAATTCACCCCTCCACTTT. Its translation is CASRGQAASNSPLHF.

Only one count was recorded for this clone. This chain connects TRBV28 to TRBJ2-7; D is unresolved. Between the trimmed V and J ends, which lost 8 bases and 3 bases, there was a span of 8 bases. The CDR3 consists of 11 residues. Per the germline V gene, CDR1 is MDHEN and CDR2 is SYDVKM. The CDR3 DNA follows: TGTGCCAGCGGCCCATACTACGAGCAGTACTTC. Translating it yields CASGPYYEQYF.